This T cell receptor beta chain was observed in a study of blood T cell repertoires in COVID-19. Authors' data handling: Quantification of nucleated cells was approximated via reference gene primer amplification. Only in-frame clones appear in the TCRdb table, and some are missing; sequencing was by immunoSEQ multiplex PCR. That table is the source of V, J and clone size, and D and trimming were worked out from the DNA. The data hold 150,000 to 250,000 clones, with about 90% observed a single time. Trimming pared 0 bases from V and 2 bases from J, leaving 12 bases between. Germline V gene lookup returns CDR1 SGDLS and CDR2 YYNGEE. CDR3 length: 15 amino acids. The age range of participants was 18 to 89 years, with residence in under 30 US areas.

The source of this sequence is a woman aged 30 to 39 who had recovered from COVID-19. The chain couples TRBV9 to TRBJ2-7; D is unresolved. Sequencing was done on a sample of PBMCs or T cells enriched from blood (not recorded which). This chain's CDR3 is CASSVGGGFTYEQYF. CDR3 nucleotide sequence: TGTGCCAGCAGCGTAGGTGGCGGATTTACCTACGAGCAGTACTTC.